The 5 T cell receptor beta chains below come from one sample, sequenced in a study of T cells in Graves' hyperthyroidism and ophthalmopathy. RNA transcripts yielded amplified TCR beta CDR3 regions. First-round RT-PCR of the TCR CDR3 relied on the HTBI primer set. TCRdb re-called the multiplex PCR reads through MiXCR, storing one row per CDR3 protein. The table lists some 320,000 distinct CDR3 sequences, roughly 15% of them singletons. Sequencing was performed on blood. The origin of the receptors is a woman in her thirties or forties with Graves' ophthalmopathy.

The chain recombines TRBV24-1 with TRBJ2-3; 7 bases map to TRBD1. V lost 7 bases to trimming and J lost 2 bases; unmatched junction nucleotides: 5. The CDR3 runs 14 residues. The germline gives CDR1 KGHDR, CDR2 SFDVKD. The CDR3 protein is CATRGQLPTDTQYF. The CDR3 nucleotides are TGTGCCACCAGGGGACAGCTTCCCACAGATACGCAGTATTTT.

A few counts support this clonotype. The gene calls are TRBV12-5 and TRBJ2-1, with 8 bases identical to TRBD1. The CDR3 contains 14 residues. The J segment lost 7 bases and the V segment lost 4 bases, leaving 6 bases of the junction unmatched. The germline gives CDR1 LGHNT, CDR2 FRNRAP. The chain's CDR3 is CASGWARGRNEQFF. In DNA form, the CDR3 reads TGTGCTAGTGGTTGGGCCAGGGGGCGGAATGAGCAGTTCTTC. Using reference TRBV12-5 and TRBJ2-1 for the parts outside the CDR3, the full variable domain is DARVTQTPRHKVTEMGQEVTMRCQPILGHNTVFWYRQTMMQGLELLAYFRNRAPLDDSGMPKDRFSAEMPDATLATLKIQPSEPRDSAVYFCASGWARGRNEQFFGPGTRLTVL.

The chain links TRBV20-1 to TRBJ2-3; 8 bases fit TRBD2. CDR3 length: 14 amino acids. J lost 1 base, V lost 6 bases, and 6 bases had no gene match. The germline gives CDR1 DFQATT, CDR2 SNEGSKA (reference sequence). CDR3 loop: CSAQSGGRTDTQYF. CDR3 DNA sequence: TGCAGTGCACAAAGCGGGGGCCGCACAGATACGCAGTATTTT.

A remark on this clonotype: An end of the junction does not agree with germline; a read error may underlie this. The genes are TRBV12-3 or TRBV12-4 and TRBJ1-5; 7 bases are a match to TRBD1. The CDR3 has 14 residues. CDR3 coding DNA: TGTGCTAGCAGGGGGGAATATAGAAATCAGCCCCAGCATTTT. Translation: CASRGEYRNQPQHF.

The sample holds a few counts of this clonotype. This chain joins TRBV5-1 and TRBJ2-7, with 9 bases matching TRBD1. The germline V gene has CDR1 SGHRS and CDR2 YFSETQ. This CDR3 has 15 amino acids. Unmatched junction bases numbered 13, after V lost 5 bases and J lost 7 bases. This CDR3 is CASRPPGQGRWEQYF. The CDR3 DNA reads as TGCGCCAGCAGACCTCCGGGACAGGGTAGATGGGAGCAGTACTTC.